The sequence of this TCR beta chain was determined in a study of T cell responses to AZD1222 COVID-19 vaccine. Clones were read by immunoSEQ multiplex PCR, and TCRdb kept only the in-frame ones, dropping some. The table lists 90,000 to 150,000 clones, around 92% of them singletons. Germline CDR1 SGHRS, CDR2 YFSETQ. There are 14 residues in the CDR3. V lost 2 bases to trimming and J lost 6 bases; unmatched junction nucleotides: 6. The input for sequencing was peripheral blood, taken 28 days after the second AZD1222 dose. The rearrangement joins TRBV5-1 to TRBJ2-7; 9 nucleotides match TRBD2. The source of this sequence is an adult who received the AZD1222 COVID-19 vaccine. CDR3 coding DNA: TGCGCCAGCAGCTTAATAGCGGGAGTAGGCGAGCAGTACTTC. Translating gives CASSLIAGVGEQYF.